Below, 21 T cell receptor beta chains from the same sample are listed, as sequenced in a study of cytomegalovirus exposure and HLA in healthy donors. Amplification used 60 Vbeta primers and 13 Jbeta primers. TCRdb's copy holds only in-frame clones and misses some; the assay was immunoSEQ multiplex PCR. Here the sample spans around 300,000 clones, under 80% being singletons. The sample taken for sequencing was PBMCs. These receptors were taken from a female donor in good health and CMV-seronegative.

This clone has more than one count but fewer than ten. The rearrangement links TRBV4-1 to TRBJ1-1, with TRBD1 matching 7 bases. The CDR3 runs to 16 residues. V shed 2 bases and J 0 bases; nucleotides not matched to a gene: 6. From germline, CDR1 is MGHRA and CDR2 YSYEKL. The CDR3 is CASSQPGTEMNTEAFF. DNA for the CDR3: TGCGCCAGCAGCCAACCCGGGACAGAAATGAACACTGAAGCTTTCTTT.

The J gene is TRBJ2-3, the V gene TRBV5-1, with TRBD2 matching over 12 bases. The germline gives CDR1 SGHRS, CDR2 YFSETQ. V was pared by 4 bases and J by 6 bases, with 6 bases of the junction left unmatched. This CDR3 contains 15 residues. Here the CDR3 DNA reads TGCGCCAGCAGCGGAGGACTAGCGGGAATTGATACGCAGTATTTT. It yields the protein CASSGGLAGIDTQYF.

V and J are TRBV30 and TRBJ2-1, with 8 bases that match TRBD2. This CDR3 spans 15 amino acids. With V trimmed by 0 bases and J by 6 bases, 7 bases remained unmatched. Germline lookup yields CDR1 GTSNPN and CDR2 SVGIG (reference sequence). CDR3 sequence (DNA): TGTGCCTGGAGTGTACGACGGGAGGGCCGCAATGAGCAGTTCTTC. Translation gives CAWSVRREGRNEQFF.

As regards this clone: Distinct nucleotide sequences in the sample also encode this CDR3. CDR3 nucleotide sequence: TGTGCCAGCTCACCTACAGGTAGTTCCTACGAGCAGTACTTC. This translates into CASSPTGSSYEQYF. The genes are TRBV18 and TRBJ2-7; a possible D gene is TRBD1 (5 bases). Per germline, CDR1 KGHSH and CDR2 LQKENI. There are 14 residues in the CDR3. The ends were cut back, 3 bases at V and 1 base at J, with 10 bases in the middle.

J is TRBJ2-7 and V is TRBV14; D uncertain. The germline V gene has CDR1 SGHDN and CDR2 FVKESK. V lost 1 base and J lost 6, with 7 bases in between. The CDR3 is 12 amino acids. DNA for the CDR3: TGTGCCAGCAGCCAAGGTAGAGGCGAGCAGTACTTC. Translated: CASSQGRGEQYF.

This clone was detected a few times. The chain couples TRBV19 to TRBJ2-1; TRBD2 agrees at 14 bases. Germline V gives CDR1 LNHDA, CDR2 SQIVND (reference sequence). The length of the CDR3 is 18 residues. V shed 3 bases, J shed 7 bases, and the junction held 11 bases outside the gene matches. CDR3 coding DNA: TGTGCCAGTAGTATTTCCGGGACTAGCGGGAGTATTTTGAATGAGCAGTTCTTC. It is translated as CASSISGTSGSILNEQFF.

The gene calls are TRBV27 and TRBJ2-1, with D tentatively TRBD1 (5 bases). Per the germline V gene, CDR1 is MNHEY and CDR2 is SMNVEV (reference sequence). The CDR3 is made up of 14 amino acids. Deletions cut 3 bases from V and 9 bases from J, with 15 bases between. DNA of the CDR3: TGTGCCAGCAGTTTGGGGCCTGTCCAAAGTGAGCAGTTCTTC. Its translation: CASSLGPVQSEQFF.

V and J are TRBV7-8 and TRBJ2-5, with 9 bases matching TRBD1. Germline V gene sequence: CDR1 SGHVS, CDR2 FQNEAQ. V was clipped by 3 bases and J by 5 bases; unmatched bases: 10. CDR3 length: 16 amino acids. This CDR3 is CASSFPIQGAGETQYF. Written as DNA, the CDR3 is TGTGCCAGCAGCTTCCCAATACAGGGGGCGGGGGAGACCCAGTACTTC.

This clone was recorded only once. This rearrangement joins TRBV7-2 to TRBJ2-7; 7 nucleotides match TRBD2. The CDR3 runs 13 residues. Per germline, CDR1 SGHTA and CDR2 FQGNSA. V trimming: 5 bases; J trimming: 7 bases; junction bases outside the gene matches: 8. CDR3 sequence (DNA): TGTGCCAGCAGCAGGGACGGGGGGAGGGAGCAGTACTTC. Its protein is CASSRDGGREQYF.

The chain links TRBV13 to TRBJ2-1; 10 nucleotides match TRBD2. CDR3 length equals 14 residues. Germline V gene data show CDR1 as PRHDT and CDR2 as FYEKMQ (reference sequence). V lost 7 bases to trimming and J lost 8 bases; unmatched junction nucleotides: 8. The CDR3 DNA reads TGTGCCAGCATAGGTCTAGCGGGAGATCATGAGCAGTTCTTC. Translated, it gives CASIGLAGDHEQFF.

This rearrangement joins TRBV19 to TRBJ2-2; D not certain. The germline CDR1 and CDR2 sequences are LNHDA and SQIVND (reference sequence). This CDR3 spans 14 amino acids. Trimming pared 5 bases from V and 4 bases from J, leaving 11 bases between. CDR3 loop: CASSPLQVTGELFF. DNA for the CDR3: TGTGCCAGTAGTCCCCTGCAGGTCACCGGGGAGCTGTTTTTT. The full variable domain, in which reference TRBV19 and TRBJ2-2 provide the parts outside the CDR3, is DGGITQSPKYLFRKEGQNVTLSCEQNLNHDAMYWYRQDPGQGLRLIYYSQIVNDFQKGDIAEGYSVSREKKESFPLTVTSAQKNPTAFYLCASSPLQVTGELFFGEGSRLTVL.

This rearrangement joins TRBV6-4 to TRBJ2-1; 10 nucleotides match TRBD2. The CDR3 has 15 amino acids. Per the germline V gene, CDR1 is MRHNA and CDR2 is SNTAGT. V shed 3 bases, J shed 9 bases, and the junction held 8 bases outside the gene matches. CDR3 DNA: TGTGCCAGCAGTGAAACTTTAGCGGGAGGAGGTGAGCAGTTCTTC. Amino acids: CASSETLAGGGEQFF.

The V and J genes are TRBV6-5 and TRBJ1-5; 11 positions agree with TRBD1. Germline V lookup: CDR1 MNHEY, CDR2 SVGAGI. Losses at the gene ends were 6 bases for V and 5 bases for J; bases not matched to a gene: 3. This CDR3 region has 14 residues. CDR3: CASSRGQGDQPQHF. The CDR3 DNA follows: TGTGCCAGCAGCAGGGGACAGGGGGATCAGCCCCAGCATTTT.

The chain has TRBV7-9 and TRBJ2-1, with D maybe TRBD2 (6 bases). The CDR3 runs to 14 residues. The V and J ends lost 5 bases and 8 bases respectively, with 16 bases between them. Looked up from germline, CDR1 is SEHNR and CDR2 is FQNEAQ (reference sequence). The CDR3 loop reads CASSRDSTGDEQFF. CDR3 in DNA: TGTGCCAGCAGCCGGGACTCAACTGGCGATGAGCAGTTCTTC.

The chain has TRBV29-1 and TRBJ1-5, with 10 bases aligning to TRBD1. V lost 5 bases, J lost 1 base, and 2 bases stayed unmatched. Germline V gives CDR1 SQVTM, CDR2 ANQGSEA. This CDR3 has 14 residues. CDR3 sequence (DNA): TGCAGCGTTCGGACAGGGGGAAGCAATCAGCCCCAGCATTTT. This translates into CSVRTGGSNQPQHF.

The chain links TRBV9 to TRBJ1-2, with 8 bases lining up with TRBD1. This CDR3 contains 15 residues. The junction had 8 bases not matched to a gene; V was cut back by 5 bases and J by 2 bases. Germline V CDR1 and CDR2: SGDLS, YYNGEE. CDR3 nucleotide sequence: TGTGCCAGCAGGGGTACAGGGGGGGGAAACTATGGCTACACCTTC. Its protein is CASRGTGGGNYGYTF.

This chain connects TRBV6-5 to TRBJ1-6, with TRBD1 as a possible D gene (6 bases). This CDR3 comprises 13 residues. CDR1 and CDR2 from the germline V gene are MNHEY and SVGAGI. The ends were cut back, 5 bases at V and 10 bases at J, with 12 bases in the middle. In DNA form, the CDR3 reads TGTGCCAGCAGTACAGGGACGGTCTCACCCCTCCACTTT. It translates to CASSTGTVSPLHF.

This clone was picked up a small number of times. The CDR3 sequence: CASSFGGNTGELFF. DNA of the CDR3: TGTGCCAGCAGCTTCGGGGGGAACACCGGGGAGCTGTTTTTT. The chain employs TRBV11-3 and TRBJ2-2; D is possibly TRBD2 (6 bases). Germline V gene lookup returns CDR1 SGHNT and CDR2 YENEEA. This CDR3 has 14 residues. V was cut by 3 bases and J by 1 base, with 6 bases left in between.

The genes are TRBV9 and TRBJ2-1, with D possibly TRBD2 on 6 matching bases. Germline V gene data show CDR1 as SGDLS and CDR2 as YYNGEE. This CDR3 is 14 amino acids long. Trimming shortened V by 2 bases and J by 6 bases, and 12 bases separated the two germline ends. CDR3 in amino acids: CASSVPPEGNEQFF. The CDR3 DNA follows: TGTGCCAGCAGCGTCCCACCGGAGGGCAATGAGCAGTTCTTC. The whole variable domain, filled in from reference TRBV9 and TRBJ2-1, reads DSGVTQTPKHLITATGQRVTLRCSPRSGDLSVYWYQQSLDQGLQFLIQYYNGEERAKGNILERFSAQQFPDLHSELNLSSLELGDSALYFCASSVPPEGNEQFFGPGTRLTVL.

This chain uses TRBV28 with TRBJ1-6, with a tentative D call TRBD1 (6 bases). The V gene's germline CDR1 is MDHEN and CDR2 SYDVKM. The germline V and J ends were trimmed by 7 bases and 15 bases, with 13 bases remaining between them. The length of the CDR3 is 11 residues. In DNA form, the CDR3 reads TGTGCCAGCATCCTCAGGGGAGTCCTCCACTTT. This codes for CASILRGVLHF. The full variable domain, rest sourced from reference TRBV28 and TRBJ1-6, is DVKVTQSSRYLVKRTGEKVFLECVQDMDHENMFWYRQDPGLGLRLIYFSYDVKMKEKGDIPEGYSVSREKKERFSLILESASTNQTSMYLCASILRGVLHFGNGTRLTVT.

Only a few counts were recorded for this clone. This sequence joins TRBV19 and TRBJ2-1, with D possibly being TRBD2 (6 bases). The CDR3 runs 17 residues. Between the trimmed V and J ends, which lost 1 base and 2 bases, there was a span of 15 bases. The V gene's germline CDR1 is LNHDA and CDR2 SQIVND (reference sequence). The CDR3 here is CASSIGGLPMAYNEQFF. In DNA, the CDR3 is TGTGCCAGTAGTATAGGTGGACTACCCATGGCCTACAATGAGCAGTTCTTC.